The entry that follows covers one T cell receptor beta chain sequence. These data belong to a study of T cell changes during pregnancy in multiple sclerosis. Germline CDR1 MNHNS, CDR2 SASEGT. V lost 4 bases to trimming and J lost 5 bases; unmatched junction nucleotides: 6. The CDR3 has 14 residues. Profiling relied on immunoSEQ multiplex PCR, and the TCRdb table lists in-frame clones only, not all of them. The sample shows fewer than 110,000 clones, 80% to 95% of them seen only once. The receptor was derived from a female donor in good health, enrolled as a control in a pregnancy study. V is TRBV6-1 and J is TRBJ1-2; 8 nucleotides agree with TRBD1. The sample consisted of peripheral blood, taken in the third trimester of pregnancy. CDR3 in amino acids: CASSGRTGFYGYTF. The CDR3 region has the DNA TGTGCCAGCAGTGGACGGACAGGGTTTTATGGCTACACCTTC.